These T cell receptor beta chains were read from a single sample in a study of early T cells in non-severe SARS-CoV-2 infection. TCRdb processed the 5' RACE reads anew with MiXCR; each CDR3 protein has one entry. The table has fewer than 70,000 distinct CDR3 sequences, 3.5% to 6% seen once. This specimen was whole blood, taken at baseline. The receptor set was obtained from an adult who was a healthcare worker with PCR-confirmed SARS-CoV-2 infection or an uninfected control (not recorded which). The donor label of this sample is uncertain. Each CDR3 is given with its conserved first and last residue.

j_call | cdr3_length | v_call | cdr3_aa
TRBJ1-5 | 13 | TRBV6-5 | CASSSERGQPQHF
TRBJ1-6 | 16 | TRBV28 | CASRRTESSYNSPLHF
TRBJ2-3 | 15 | TRBV28 | CASSFWGYRTDTQYF
TRBJ2-7 | 13 | TRBV13 | CASSPGTGPEQYF
TRBJ2-3 | 17 | TRBV6-5 | CASSYSSGGSSTDTQYF
TRBJ1-1 | 16 | TRBV5-4 | CASSLVGIRGRTEAFF
TRBJ1-2 | 17 | TRBV7-8 | CASSLSGQGGGGYGYTF
TRBJ2-7 | 14 | TRBV28 | CASSSRGFGHEQYF
TRBJ1-1 | 15 | TRBV10-2 | CASRSPGTGKAEAFF
TRBJ2-7 | 16 | TRBV14 | CASSQDPGRTDYEQYF
TRBJ2-1 | 12 | TRBV29-1 | CSGRGQYNEQFF
TRBJ2-7 | 15 | TRBV7-2 | CASSLERQPSYEQYF
TRBJ1-6 | 14 | TRBV6-6 | CASSYRSTNSPLHF
TRBJ1-2 | 12 | TRBV28 | CASLRQDYGYTF
TRBJ1-5 | 13 | TRBV14 | CASSQDQAQPQHF
TRBJ2-2 | 11 | TRBV11-2 | CASSLARELFF
TRBJ2-3 | 14 | TRBV10-3 | CAISEGQDTDTQYF
TRBJ1-1 | 14 | TRBV6-5 | CASSWGRLYTEAFF